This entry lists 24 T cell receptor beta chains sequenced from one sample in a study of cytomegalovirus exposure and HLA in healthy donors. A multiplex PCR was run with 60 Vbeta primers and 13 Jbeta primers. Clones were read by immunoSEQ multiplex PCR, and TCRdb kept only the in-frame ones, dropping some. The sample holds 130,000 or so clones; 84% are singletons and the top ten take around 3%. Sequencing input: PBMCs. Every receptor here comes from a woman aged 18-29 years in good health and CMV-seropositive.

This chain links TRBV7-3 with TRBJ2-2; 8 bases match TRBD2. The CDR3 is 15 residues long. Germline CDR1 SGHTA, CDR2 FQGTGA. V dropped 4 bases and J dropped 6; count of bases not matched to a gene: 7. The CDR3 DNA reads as TGTGCCAGCAGCTCAGGGACTAGTAGGGCCGGGGAGCTGTTTTTT. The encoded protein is CASSSGTSRAGELFF.

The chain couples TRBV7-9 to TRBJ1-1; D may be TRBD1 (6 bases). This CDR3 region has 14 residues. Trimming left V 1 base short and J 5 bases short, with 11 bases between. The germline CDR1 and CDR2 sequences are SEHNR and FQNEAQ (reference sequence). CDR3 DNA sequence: TGTGCCAGCAGCTTAGGGGGGCAGGGAACTGAAGCTTTCTTT. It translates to CASSLGGQGTEAFF.

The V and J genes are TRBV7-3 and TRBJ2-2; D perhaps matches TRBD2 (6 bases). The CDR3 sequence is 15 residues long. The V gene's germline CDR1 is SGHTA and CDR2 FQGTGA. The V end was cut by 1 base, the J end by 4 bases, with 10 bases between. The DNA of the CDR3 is TGTGCCAGCAGCTTAAGGGGAGGTGGCACCGGGGAGCTGTTTTTT. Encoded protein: CASSLRGGGTGELFF.

CDR3 residues: CASSGSRGYTIYF. CDR3 nucleotides: TGTGCCAGCAGTGGTAGCAGGGGCTACACCATATATTTT. The chain carries TRBV25-1 and TRBJ1-3, with a possible D match to TRBD1 (6 bases). V lost 4 bases to trimming and J lost 8 bases, with 12 bases between them. CDR3 length equals 13 residues. Per the germline V gene, CDR1 is MGHDK and CDR2 is SYGVNS.

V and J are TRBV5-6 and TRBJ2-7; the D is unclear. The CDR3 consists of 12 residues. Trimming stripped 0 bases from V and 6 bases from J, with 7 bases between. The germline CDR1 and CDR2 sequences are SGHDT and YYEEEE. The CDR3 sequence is CASSLETVEQYF. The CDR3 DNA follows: TGTGCCAGCAGCTTGGAAACGGTCGAGCAGTACTTC.

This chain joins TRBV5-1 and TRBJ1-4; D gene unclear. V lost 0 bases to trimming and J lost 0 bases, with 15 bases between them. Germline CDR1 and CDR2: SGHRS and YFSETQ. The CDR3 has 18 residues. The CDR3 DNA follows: TGCGCCAGCAGCTTGGTGACCCAGAGGGATGCAACTAATGAAAAACTGTTTTTT. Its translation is CASSLVTQRDATNEKLFF.

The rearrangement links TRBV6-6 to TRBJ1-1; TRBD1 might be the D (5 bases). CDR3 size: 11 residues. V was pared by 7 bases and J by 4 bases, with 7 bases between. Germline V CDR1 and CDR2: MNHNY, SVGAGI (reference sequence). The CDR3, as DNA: TGTGCCAGCAAAGGGGCCACTGAAGCTTTCTTT. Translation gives CASKGATEAFF.

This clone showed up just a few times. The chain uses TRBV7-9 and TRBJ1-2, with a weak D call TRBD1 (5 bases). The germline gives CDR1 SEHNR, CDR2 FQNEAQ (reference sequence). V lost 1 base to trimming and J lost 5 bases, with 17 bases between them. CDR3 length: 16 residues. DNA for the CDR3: TGTGCCAGCAGCTTAGTGGGGGACTGGAACCTTTATGGCTACACCTTC. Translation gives CASSLVGDWNLYGYTF. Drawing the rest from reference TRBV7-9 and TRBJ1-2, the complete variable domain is DTGVSQNPRHKITKRGQNVTFRCDPISEHNRLYWYRQTLGQGPEFLTYFQNEAQLEKSRLLSDRFSAERPKGSFSTLEIQRTEQGDSAMYLCASSLVGDWNLYGYTFGSGTRLTVV.

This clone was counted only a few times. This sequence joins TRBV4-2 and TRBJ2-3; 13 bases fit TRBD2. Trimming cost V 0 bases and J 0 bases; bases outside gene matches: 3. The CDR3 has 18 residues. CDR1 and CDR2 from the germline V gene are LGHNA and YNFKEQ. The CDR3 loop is CASSQELAGGPSTDTQYF. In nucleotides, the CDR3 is TGTGCCAGCAGCCAAGAACTAGCGGGGGGGCCTAGCACAGATACGCAGTATTTT.

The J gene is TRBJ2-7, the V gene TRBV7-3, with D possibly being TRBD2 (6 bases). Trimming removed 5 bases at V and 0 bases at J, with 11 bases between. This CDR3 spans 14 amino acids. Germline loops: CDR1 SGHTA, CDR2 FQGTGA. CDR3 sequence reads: CASSPGGSSYEQYF. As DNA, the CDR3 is TGTGCCAGCAGCCCCGGGGGTAGCTCCTACGAGCAGTACTTC.

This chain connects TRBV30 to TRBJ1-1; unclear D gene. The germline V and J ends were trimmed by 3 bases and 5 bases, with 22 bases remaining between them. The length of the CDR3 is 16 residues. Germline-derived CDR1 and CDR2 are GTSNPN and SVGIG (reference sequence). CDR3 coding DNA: TGTGCCTGGAGCGGGGAACAGTGGGAGGTCACGACTGAAGCTTTCTTT. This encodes CAWSGEQWEVTTEAFF.

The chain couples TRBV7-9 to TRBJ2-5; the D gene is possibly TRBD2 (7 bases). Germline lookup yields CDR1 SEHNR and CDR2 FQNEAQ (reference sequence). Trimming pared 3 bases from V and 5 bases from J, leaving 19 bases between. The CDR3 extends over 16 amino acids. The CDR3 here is CASSFFGGQDLETQYF. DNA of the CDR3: TGTGCCAGCAGCTTTTTCGGGGGGCAGGATTTGGAGACCCAGTACTTC.

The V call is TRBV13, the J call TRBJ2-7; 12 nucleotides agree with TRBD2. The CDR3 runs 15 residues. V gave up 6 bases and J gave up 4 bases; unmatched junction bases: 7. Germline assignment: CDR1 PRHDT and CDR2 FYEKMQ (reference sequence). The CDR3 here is CASRQLAGGGYEQYF. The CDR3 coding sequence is TGTGCCAGCAGGCAACTAGCGGGGGGCGGTTACGAGCAGTACTTC.

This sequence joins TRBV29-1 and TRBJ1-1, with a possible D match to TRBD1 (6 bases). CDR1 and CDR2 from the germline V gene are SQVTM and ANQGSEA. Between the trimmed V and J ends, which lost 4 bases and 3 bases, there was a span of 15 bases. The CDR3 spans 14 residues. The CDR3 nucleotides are TGCAGCGTTGTGGGGGCGCTAGTTGACACTGAAGCTTTCTTT. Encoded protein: CSVVGALVDTEAFF.

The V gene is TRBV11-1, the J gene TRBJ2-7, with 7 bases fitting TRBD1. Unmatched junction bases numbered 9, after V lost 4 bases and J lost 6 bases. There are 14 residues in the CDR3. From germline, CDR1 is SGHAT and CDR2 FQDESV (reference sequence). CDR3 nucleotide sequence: TGTGCCAGCAGCTCCTCGGGACAGTCGACCGAGCAGTACTTC. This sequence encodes CASSSSGQSTEQYF.

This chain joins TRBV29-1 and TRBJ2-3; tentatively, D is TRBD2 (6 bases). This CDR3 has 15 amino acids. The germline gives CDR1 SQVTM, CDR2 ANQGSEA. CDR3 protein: CSVTPRRGSTDTQYF. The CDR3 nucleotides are TGCAGTGTTACCCCTAGGAGGGGTAGCACAGATACGCAGTATTTT.

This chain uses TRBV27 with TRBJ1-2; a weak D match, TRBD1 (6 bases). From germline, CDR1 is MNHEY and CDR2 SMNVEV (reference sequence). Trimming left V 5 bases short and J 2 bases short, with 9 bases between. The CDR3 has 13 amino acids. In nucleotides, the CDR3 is TGTGCCAGCAGTAATGGGACAAACTATGGCTACACCTTC. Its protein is CASSNGTNYGYTF.

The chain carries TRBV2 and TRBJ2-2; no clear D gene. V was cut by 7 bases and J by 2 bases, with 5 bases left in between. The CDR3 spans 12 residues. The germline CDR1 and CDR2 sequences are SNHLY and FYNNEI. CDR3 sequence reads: CASTLNTGELFF. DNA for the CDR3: TGTGCCAGCACACTAAACACCGGGGAGCTGTTTTTT. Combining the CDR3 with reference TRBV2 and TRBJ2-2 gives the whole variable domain EPEVTQTPSHQVTQMGQEVILRCVPISNHLYFYWYRQILGQKVEFLVSFYNNEISEKSEIFDDQFSVERPDGSNFTLKIRSTKLEDSAMYFCASTLNTGELFFGEGSRLTVL.

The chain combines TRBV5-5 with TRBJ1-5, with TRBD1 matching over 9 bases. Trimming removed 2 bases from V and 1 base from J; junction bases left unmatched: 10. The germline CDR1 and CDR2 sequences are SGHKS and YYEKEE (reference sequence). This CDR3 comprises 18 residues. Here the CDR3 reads CASSLRDRDLISNQPQHF. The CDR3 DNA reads TGTGCCAGCAGCTTACGGGACAGGGACCTAATAAGCAATCAGCCCCAGCATTTT.

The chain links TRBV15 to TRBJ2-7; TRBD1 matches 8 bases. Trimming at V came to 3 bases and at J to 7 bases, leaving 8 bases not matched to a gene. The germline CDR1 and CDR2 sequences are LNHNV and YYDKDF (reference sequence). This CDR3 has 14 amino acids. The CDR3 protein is CATSRRRTGSEQYF. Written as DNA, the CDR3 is TGTGCCACCAGCAGGAGGCGGACAGGGAGTGAGCAGTACTTC.

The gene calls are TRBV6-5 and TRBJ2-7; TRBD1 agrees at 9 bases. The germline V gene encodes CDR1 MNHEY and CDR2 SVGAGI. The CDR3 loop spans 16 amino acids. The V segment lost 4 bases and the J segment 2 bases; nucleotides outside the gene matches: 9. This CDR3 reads CASSSSPGQGPYEQYF. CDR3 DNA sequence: TGTGCCAGCAGTTCCTCGCCGGGACAGGGACCCTACGAGCAGTACTTC.

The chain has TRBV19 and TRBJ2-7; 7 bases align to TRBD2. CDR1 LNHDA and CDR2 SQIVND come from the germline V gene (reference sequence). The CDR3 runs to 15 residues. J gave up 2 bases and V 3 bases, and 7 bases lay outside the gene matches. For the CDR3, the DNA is TGTGCCAGTAGTATCTATGCGGGGGACGCCTACGAGCAGTACTTC. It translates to CASSIYAGDAYEQYF.

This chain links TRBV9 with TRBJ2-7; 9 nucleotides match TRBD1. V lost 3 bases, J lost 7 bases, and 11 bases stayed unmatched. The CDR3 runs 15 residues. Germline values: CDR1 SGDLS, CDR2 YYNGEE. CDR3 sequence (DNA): TGTGCCAGCAGCGCAATTACAGGGGGCGCGGATGAGCAGTACTTC. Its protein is CASSAITGGADEQYF.

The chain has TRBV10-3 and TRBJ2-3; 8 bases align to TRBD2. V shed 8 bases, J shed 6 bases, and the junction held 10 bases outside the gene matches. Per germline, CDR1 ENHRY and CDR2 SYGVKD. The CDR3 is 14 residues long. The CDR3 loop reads CAIGERGPLDTQYF. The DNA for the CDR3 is TGTGCCATCGGGGAGCGGGGGCCCCTTGATACGCAGTATTTT.